Reported below is one T cell receptor beta chain. This entry belongs to a study of blood T cells in healthy people across ages. A sample-barcoded 5' primer and a J-beta primer mix were used in a second PCR of about 7 to 12 cycles. TCRdb redid the calling of the 5' RACE reads with MiXCR, one entry per CDR3 protein. This table holds some 760,000 distinct CDR3 sequences, around 25% found once. The sample also formed part of further work on T cells of mothers and their children.

The clonotype comes from a boy under 18 in good health. The sample was blood.

As DNA, the CDR3 is TGTGCCAGCAGCTTAGGAGCGGGGGATTCTGAGCAGTTCTTC. This encodes CASSLGAGDSEQFF. The chain uses TRBV7-2 and TRBJ2-5, with TRBD2 matching 8 bases. Near its end, the DNA agrees better with TRBJ2-1, so the J call may be wrong. Germline V gives CDR1 SGHTA, CDR2 FQGNSA. The CDR3 is 14 residues long.